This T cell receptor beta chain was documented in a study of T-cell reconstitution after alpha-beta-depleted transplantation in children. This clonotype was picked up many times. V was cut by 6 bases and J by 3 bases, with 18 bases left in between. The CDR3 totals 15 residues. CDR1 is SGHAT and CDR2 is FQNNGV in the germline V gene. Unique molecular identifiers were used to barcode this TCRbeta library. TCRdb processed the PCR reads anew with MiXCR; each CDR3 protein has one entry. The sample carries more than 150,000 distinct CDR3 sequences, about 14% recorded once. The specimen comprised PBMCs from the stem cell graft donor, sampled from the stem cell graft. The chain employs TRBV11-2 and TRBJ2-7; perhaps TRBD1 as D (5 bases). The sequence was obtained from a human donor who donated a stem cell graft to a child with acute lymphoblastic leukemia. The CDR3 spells CASRGVKTASYEQYF. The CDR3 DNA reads TGTGCCAGCAGAGGGGTGAAGACAGCTAGCTACGAGCAGTACTTC.